This section outlines one TCR beta chain sequence together with its context. Its antigen is unknown. The data were produced by immunoSEQ multiplex PCR, yet TCRdb's version contains in-frame clones alone and is incomplete. The data contain 13,000 to 15,000 clones, about two thirds of them singletons. This entry is derived from a study of tumor-infiltrating lymphocytes in localized non-small cell lung cancer. For the study at large: Patients included smokers and never-smokers with various histologies, some sampled after neoadjuvant chemotherapy.

Study outcomes and limitations: Higher tumor T cell infiltration than in uninvolved lung was supported by TCRbeta sequencing.

Germline loops: CDR1 SGDLS, CDR2 YYNGEE. V gave up 4 bases and J gave up 4 bases; unmatched junction bases: 15. The CDR3 is 17 residues long. The specimen sequenced was uninvolved lung tissue not adjacent to the tumor. The chain has TRBV9 and TRBJ1-1, with 8 bases identical to TRBD1. This receptor was obtained from a human donor with non-small cell lung cancer. The CDR3 DNA follows: TGTGCCAGCAGCCCCGGCCAGGGGGCCCTCGGGGGCACTGAAGCTTTCTTT. It specifies CASSPGQGALGGTEAFF.